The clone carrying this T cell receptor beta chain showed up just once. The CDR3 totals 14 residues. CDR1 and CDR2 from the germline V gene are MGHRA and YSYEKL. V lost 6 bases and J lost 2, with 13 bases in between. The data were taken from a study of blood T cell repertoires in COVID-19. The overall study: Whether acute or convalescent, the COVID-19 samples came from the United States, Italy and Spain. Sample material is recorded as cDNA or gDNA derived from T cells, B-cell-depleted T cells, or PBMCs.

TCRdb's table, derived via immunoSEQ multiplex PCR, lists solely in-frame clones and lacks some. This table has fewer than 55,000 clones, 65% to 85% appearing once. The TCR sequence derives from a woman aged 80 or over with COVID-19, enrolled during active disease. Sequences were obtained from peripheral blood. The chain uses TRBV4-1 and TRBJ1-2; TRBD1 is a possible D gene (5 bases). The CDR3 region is CASRGYRNNYGYTF. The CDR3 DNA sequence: TGCGCCAGCAGGGGGTACAGGAACAACTATGGCTACACCTTC.